This note documents a single TCR beta chain sequence. It was healthy bone marrow donors who served as donors. In germline, CDR1 is SQVTM, CDR2 ANQGSEA. With 6 bases removed from V and 4 bases from J, the gap between germline ends came to 15 bases. The CDR3 runs 14 residues. This entry comes from a study of cytomegalovirus exposure and HLA in healthy donors. Amplification used 60 Vbeta primers and 13 Jbeta primers. The protocol was immunoSEQ multiplex PCR, while the TCRdb copy is restricted to in-frame clones and leaves out a portion. Seen here are tens of thousands of clones, around 79% observed once, and the top ten hold around 1.5%.

This chain joins TRBV29-1 and TRBJ2-2; D not resolved. Material for sequencing was PBMCs. The clonotype originates from a middle-aged man in good health and CMV-seronegative. For the CDR3, the DNA is TGCAGCGTCCAGGTGCCAAGAATCACCGGGGAGCTGTTTTTT. It specifies CSVQVPRITGELFF.